These 25 T cell receptor beta chains share one sample of origin, sequenced in a study of T cells in Graves' hyperthyroidism and ophthalmopathy. The investigators amplified TCR beta CDR3 regions from RNA transcripts. First-round RT-PCR with HTBI primers amplified the TCR CDR3 region. TCRdb recomputed calls from the multiplex PCR reads with MiXCR, one row per CDR3 protein. This sample has roughly 500,000 distinct CDR3 sequences; 46% occur once, and the top ten carry around 47%. Sequenced material: peripheral blood or thyroid tissue (not recorded which). The receptors here all came from an adult woman with Graves' disease, either hyperthyroidism or ophthalmopathy (not recorded which).

This chain connects TRBV15 to TRBJ1-1, with a tentative D call TRBD1 (6 bases). The V gene's germline CDR1 is LNHNV and CDR2 YYDKDF (reference sequence). The CDR3 has 14 residues. CDR3 loop: CAFRDIGMNTEAFF. The CDR3 DNA reads as TGTGCTTTCCGGGACATCGGTATGAACACTGAAGCTTTCTTT.

This clonotype has more than one count but fewer than ten. The rearrangement joins TRBV20-1 to TRBJ2-3, with 7 bases identical to TRBD2. Per the germline V gene, CDR1 is DFQATT and CDR2 is SNEGSKA (reference sequence). The CDR3 is 14 amino acids. The V gene end was trimmed by 1 base and the J gene end by 3 bases; junction bases not matched to a gene: 4. The CDR3: CSARGGSGTDTQYF. CDR3 nucleotide sequence: TGCAGTGCTAGAGGGGGTAGCGGGACAGATACGCAGTATTTT.

This chain links TRBV29-1 with TRBJ2-7; 9 bases match TRBD1. Germline lookup yields CDR1 SQVTM and CDR2 ANQGSEA. CDR3 size: 13 residues. The V and J ends lost 4 bases and 4 bases, in that order; junction bases with no gene match: 5. CDR3 nucleotide sequence: TGCAGCGTTGCACGGACAGGGGCTTACGAGCAGTACTTC. As protein: CSVARTGAYEQYF.

This clonotype was counted between two and nine times. V gene TRBV2 combines with J gene TRBJ1-5; no definite D call. The ends were cut back, 8 bases at V and 1 base at J, with 12 bases in the middle. Per germline, CDR1 SNHLY and CDR2 FYNNEI. The CDR3 has 14 amino acids. CDR3 residues: CASEAGESNQPQHF. For the CDR3, the DNA is TGTGCCAGCGAGGCAGGAGAGAGCAATCAGCCCCAGCATTTT.

This clonotype was seen many times. The chain couples TRBV25-1 to TRBJ1-6, with D hard to call. Germline CDR1 is MGHDK and CDR2 is SYGVNS. There are 12 residues in the CDR3. Trimming stripped 6 bases from V and 16 bases from J, with 16 bases between. This chain's CDR3 is CASRSDRPALHF. In DNA form, the CDR3 reads TGTGCCAGCAGAAGCGACCGTCCCGCGCTCCACTTT.

The V gene is TRBV11-2, the J gene TRBJ2-7, with D perhaps TRBD1 or TRBD2 (5 bases each). This CDR3 contains 17 residues. The V gene lost 4 bases and the J gene lost 0 bases, with 19 bases spanning the gap. Germline V CDR1 and CDR2: SGHAT, FQNNGV. CDR3 in DNA: TGTGCCAGCAGCTCAGGTTGGACCTGGGGGAGCTCCTACGAGCAGTACTTC. It yields the protein CASSSGWTWGSSYEQYF.

This clonotype was seen more than once but under ten times. The V call is TRBV28, the J call TRBJ1-6; tentatively, D is TRBD1 (5 bases). The CDR3 runs to 15 residues. Germline V gene sequence: CDR1 MDHEN, CDR2 SYDVKM. The V end lost 9 bases, the J end lost 7 bases, and 19 bases lay between the germline ends. The CDR3 DNA is TGTGCCAGTCAAGTCCGGGACGGAGGAAATTCACCCCTCCACTTT. Residues: CASQVRDGGNSPLHF. Variable domain in full (rest from reference TRBV28 and TRBJ1-6): DVKVTQSSRYLVKRTGEKVFLECVQDMDHENMFWYRQDPGLGLRLIYFSYDVKMKEKGDIPEGYSVSREKKERFSLILESASTNQTSMYLCASQVRDGGNSPLHFGNGTRLTVT.

The chain combines TRBV10-1 with TRBJ1-3; the D is unclear. Trimming shortened V by 3 bases and J by 7 bases, and 16 bases separated the two germline ends. This CDR3 has 15 residues. Germline assignment: CDR1 WNHNN and CDR2 SYGVQD (reference sequence). CDR3 DNA: TGCGCCAGCAGTGAACGTTTCGGGCGATCGAACACCATATATTTT. Residues: CASSERFGRSNTIYF.

In this sample, this clonotype turned up once. The gene calls are TRBV2 and TRBJ1-5; 9 bases agree with TRBD1. J gave up 6 bases and V 6 bases, and 9 bases lay outside the gene matches. Per germline, CDR1 SNHLY and CDR2 FYNNEI. The CDR3 loop spans 15 amino acids. The CDR3 region has the DNA TGTGCCAGCAGCGTCACAGGGGGCTCGGGTCAGCCCCAGCATTTT. Protein product: CASSVTGGSGQPQHF.

This clonotype has ten or more counts. The V call is TRBV7-2, the J call TRBJ2-5; no clear D. V lost 1 base to trimming and J lost 1 base, with 4 bases between them. Germline V gene lookup returns CDR1 SGHTA and CDR2 FQGNSA. The CDR3 length is 13 residues. CDR3 amino acids: CASSLVVQETQYF. Written as DNA, the CDR3 is TGTGCCAGCAGCTTAGTGGTCCAAGAGACCCAGTACTTC.

The chain carries TRBV5-4 and TRBJ2-2; tentative D call: TRBD1 (6 bases). This CDR3 is built from 15 residues. Germline CDR1 is SGHNT and CDR2 is YYREEE (reference sequence). Trimming cost V 3 bases and J 1 base, with 10 bases left between them. CDR3 sequence reads: CASSWGPVNTGELFF. The DNA of the CDR3 is TGTGCCAGCAGCTGGGGGCCAGTGAACACCGGGGAGCTGTTTTTT.

For this clonotype: Just one base apart from a much larger clone, this may be a read error. This chain joins TRBV10-3 and TRBJ1-4, with D possibly TRBD1 on 6 matching bases. V gave up 1 base and J gave up 6 bases, with 9 bases separating them. CDR3 length equals 14 residues. The germline CDR1 and CDR2 sequences are ENHRY and SYGVKD. CDR3 sequence (DNA): TGTGCCATCAGTGAGTTCCAGGGGCATGAAAAACTGTTTTTT. Residues: CAISEFQGHEKLFF.

There are a few counts of this clonotype. The junction departs from germline at one end; a sequencing error may be responsible. The V call is TRBV2, the J call TRBJ2-2; D gene ambiguous. The germline V gene has CDR1 SNHLY and CDR2 FYNNEI. The CDR3 has 13 residues. Written as DNA, the CDR3 is TGTGCCAGCGTCGGATCGAACAACGGGGAGCTGTTTTTT. This codes for CASVGSNNGELFF. The variable domain in full, completed from reference TRBV2 and TRBJ2-2, reads EPEVTQTPSHQVTQMGQEVILRCVPISNHLYFYWYRQILGQKVEFLVSFYNNEISEKSEIFDDQFSVERPDGSNFTLKIRSTKLEDSAMYFCASVGSNNGELFFGEGSRLTVL.

This clonotype was counted at least ten times. One end of the junction is discordant with germline, which a read error may explain. J is TRBJ2-2 and V is TRBV12-3 or TRBV12-4, with TRBD2 matching 7 bases. This CDR3 is 16 amino acids long. CDR3 sequence: CASTQGRETKTGELFF. The CDR3 nucleotides read TGTGCCAGCACCCAAGGGCGGGAGACGAAGACCGGGGAGCTGTTTTTT.

This chain links TRBV10-3 with TRBJ1-5, with 8 bases aligning to TRBD1. J lost 6 bases, V lost 0 bases, and 4 bases had no gene match. The CDR3 extends over 15 amino acids. Germline V gene lookup returns CDR1 ENHRY and CDR2 SYGVKD. DNA for the CDR3: TGTGCCATCAGTGAGTCAGCAGGGGGCACTCAGCCCCAGCATTTT. It encodes CAISESAGGTQPQHF.

The chain is built from TRBV7-2 and TRBJ2-5, with a tentative D call TRBD2 (6 bases). The germline CDR1 and CDR2 sequences are SGHTA and FQGNSA. CDR3 size: 13 residues. The DNA for the CDR3 is TGTGCTACTTGGCGGGAAGGGGCGGAGACCCAGTACTTC. It yields the protein CATWREGAETQYF.

This chain links TRBV9 with TRBJ1-2; 11 nucleotides line up with TRBD1. Germline V gene data show CDR1 as SGDLS and CDR2 as YYNGEE. Trimming removed 4 bases from V and 7 bases from J; junction bases left unmatched: 3. The length of the CDR3 is 13 residues. DNA for the CDR3: TGTGCCAGCAGCCCCGGACAGGGGGCTGGCTACACCTTC. It is translated as CASSPGQGAGYTF.

This clonotype showed up many times. The chain couples TRBV7-9 to TRBJ1-1; TRBD1 agrees at 9 bases. Trimming at V came to 5 bases and at J to 4 bases, leaving 11 bases not matched to a gene. CDR1 and CDR2 (germline): SEHNR, FQNEAQ (reference sequence). The CDR3 has 16 amino acids. The CDR3 loop reads CASSPGDRDLITEAFF. The CDR3 region has the DNA TGTGCCAGCAGCCCTGGGGACAGGGATCTGATCACTGAAGCTTTCTTT.

This clonotype has ten or more counts. This sequence joins TRBV6-5 and TRBJ1-6; weak D call: TRBD1 (6 bases). The V end was cut by 6 bases, the J end by 7 bases, with 19 bases between. This CDR3 spans 16 amino acids. Germline V gene sequence: CDR1 MNHEY, CDR2 SVGAGI. This CDR3 reads CASSRRTGKSNSPLHF. The CDR3 DNA is TGTGCCAGCAGCCGCCGCACAGGGAAATCGAATTCACCCCTCCACTTT.

This clonotype came up many times. The genes are TRBV4-2 and TRBJ1-4; D is ambiguous. Per germline, CDR1 LGHNA and CDR2 YNFKEQ. Trimming left V 0 bases short and J 8 bases short, with 10 bases between. This CDR3 has 14 residues. CDR3 DNA sequence: TGTGCCAGCAGCCAAGACCGAGGACGCGAAAAACTGTTTTTT. Encoded protein: CASSQDRGREKLFF.

This chain joins TRBV7-3 and TRBJ1-1; D possibly corresponds to TRBD1 (5 bases). Germline CDR1 is SGHTA and CDR2 is FQGTGA. This CDR3 has 15 amino acids. V lost 1 base and J lost 1, with 10 bases in between. The CDR3 region is CASSLNSGGNTEAFF. The CDR3 bases are TGTGCCAGCAGCTTAAATTCGGGGGGGAACACTGAAGCTTTCTTT. The whole variable domain, filled in from reference TRBV7-3 and TRBJ1-1, reads GAGVSQTPSNKVTEKGKYVELRCDPISGHTALYWYRQSLGQGPEFLIYFQGTGAADDSGLPNDRFFAVRPEGSVSTLKIQRTERGDSAVYLCASSLNSGGNTEAFFGQGTRLTVV.

The chain has TRBV10-3 and TRBJ2-5; D is perhaps TRBD2 (5 bases). V was shortened by 6 bases and J by 5 bases, with 13 bases between the two germline ends. CDR1 ENHRY and CDR2 SYGVKD come from the germline V gene. The CDR3 covers 13 residues. This CDR3 reads CAISLKEGETQYF. The DNA for the CDR3 is TGTGCCATCAGCTTGAAAGAGGGCGAGACCCAGTACTTC.

This clonotype was seen more than once but under ten times. This chain uses TRBV10-2 with TRBJ2-7, with D possibly called TRBD1 or TRBD2 (6 bases each). Trimming cost V 7 bases and J 5 bases, with 15 bases left between them. The CDR3 covers 13 residues. Looked up from germline, CDR1 is WSHSY and CDR2 is SAAADI. The CDR3 is CASNKRGVHEQYF. CDR3 DNA sequence: TGCGCCAGCAATAAGAGGGGGGTCCACGAGCAGTACTTC.

The V call is TRBV29-1, the J call TRBJ1-4; possibly TRBD1 for D (5 bases). CDR3 size: 11 residues. Germline CDR1 is SQVTM and CDR2 is ANQGSEA. V was cut by 7 bases and J by 13 bases, with 16 bases left in between. The CDR3 DNA follows: TGCAGCGCCGACCTGTCCGGGACACTGTTTTTT. It encodes CSADLSGTLFF.

V gene TRBV7-2 combines with J gene TRBJ2-7; D is unclear. Germline V gene lookup returns CDR1 SGHTA and CDR2 FQGNSA. This CDR3 has 13 amino acids. Deletions cut 5 bases from V and 6 bases from J, with 14 bases between. CDR3 amino acids: CASSIPLWPEQYF. In DNA form, the CDR3 reads TGTGCCAGCAGCATTCCCCTATGGCCCGAGCAGTACTTC.